The T cell receptor (beta chain) described here comes from a study of beta chain features in type 1 diabetes. Study conclusions and caveats: Resolution of whether HLA type affects TCRB rearrangement was not achieved here. A moderate, significant TCRB CDR3 shortening appeared in type 1 diabetes across four CD4+ subsets. It was possible that PCR favored shorter templates, equally so in patients and controls. Within patients, naive, central memory and Treg TCRB repertoires seemed more similar than within healthy donors.

From germline, CDR1 is SGHVS and CDR2 FQNEAQ. V lost 5 bases, J lost 5 bases, and 8 bases stayed unmatched. This CDR3 region has 15 residues. Note on this clone: Its antigen is undetermined.

Without exception, sorted populations had purity beyond 98%. Reverse transcribing all isolated RNA meant expressed TCRB transcripts were sequenced. Libraries were prepared by immunoSEQ multiplex PCR; TCRdb keeps only in-frame clonotypes and omits some of them. Of tens of thousands of clones listed, around 63% were seen once; the top ten hold less than 2%. The receptor was isolated from a man aged 25 to 40 with type 1 diabetes. Some clones in this sample may be carry-over from other donors' samples. The chain employs TRBV7-8 and TRBJ1-5, with 8 bases fitting TRBD1. Sequenced input: Tregs from blood. In DNA, the CDR3 is TGTGCCAGCAGCCCGCGAGACAGGGGTCATCAGCCCCAGCATTTT. Its protein product is CASSPRDRGHQPQHF.